The 30 T cell receptor beta chains below come from one sample, sequenced in a study of Ad26.COV2.S vaccination and SARS-CoV-2 variants (dated by TCRdb to about 2021). Libraries came from the immunoSEQ multiplex PCR assay. As stored in TCRdb, this immuneACCESS dataset retains in-frame rearrangements with V and J assigned. A fraction of the clones does not appear; measured against another copy, unresolved V genes explain less than half of the discrepancy, and the remainder lacks a known reason. Across this sample there are 290,000 or so clones, with approximately 89% seen only once. The ten top clones hold over 2.5% of the sample. The treatment or condition label on this specimen signifies: 15 to 20 received Ad26.COV2.S at low or high dose, single or two shots; 5 received placebo; per-sample allocation not given. For vaccine and placebo recipients, the sequenced repertoires came from samples collected on day 63 after the first injection.

The source material was peripheral blood, sampled in a trial of Ad26.COV2.S vaccine versus placebo. These receptors all stem from a person between 18 and 60 years old who received the Ad26.COV2.S COVID-19 vaccine or a placebo.

The gene calls are TRBV7-9 and TRBJ1-3; D not resolved. Germline assignment: CDR1 SEHNR and CDR2 FQNEAQ (reference sequence). Trimming left V 2 bases short and J 3 bases short, with 2 bases between. This CDR3 contains 12 residues. CDR3 bases: TGTGCCAGCAGCTTATATGGAAACACCATATATTTT. It specifies CASSLYGNTIYF.

The chain carries TRBV5-1 and TRBJ1-2; a weak D match, TRBD1 (5 bases). There are 13 residues in the CDR3. Germline V gives CDR1 SGHRS, CDR2 YFSETQ. V gave up 4 bases and J gave up 5 bases, with 12 bases separating them. The CDR3 is CASSLDSQYGYTF. The CDR3 nucleotides read TGCGCCAGCAGCCTTGACAGCCAGTATGGCTACACCTTC.

The V call is TRBV7-9, the J call TRBJ2-7, with a possible D match to TRBD1 (5 bases). CDR1 is SEHNR and CDR2 is FQNEAQ in the germline V gene (reference sequence). The V end lost 2 bases, the J end lost 2 bases, and 10 bases lay between the germline ends. The CDR3 runs 14 residues. CDR3 nucleotides: TGTGCCAGCAGCTTACCAGGGATGCCCTACGAGCAGTACTTC. It encodes CASSLPGMPYEQYF.

This chain joins TRBV5-1 and TRBJ2-5; 10 bases agree with TRBD2. Trimming cost V 1 base and J 5 bases; bases outside gene matches: 5. The CDR3 has 15 residues. Germline CDR1 and CDR2: SGHRS and YFSETQ. The DNA of the CDR3 is TGCGCCAGCAGCTTGACTAGCGGGGCTCCGGAGACCCAGTACTTC. Amino acid sequence: CASSLTSGAPETQYF.

The genes are TRBV28 and TRBJ2-1, with TRBD1 as a possible D gene (6 bases). This CDR3 region has 15 residues. V was shortened by 6 bases and J by 8 bases, with 20 bases between the two germline ends. Germline V gene lookup returns CDR1 MDHEN and CDR2 SYDVKM. The CDR3 DNA reads as TGTGCCAGCAGGCCCACAGGGAAGGTGGTCGATGAGCAGTTCTTC. Translated: CASRPTGKVVDEQFF.

The genes are TRBV7-9 and TRBJ2-5; D gene uncertain. The length of the CDR3 is 13 residues. V lost 2 bases and J 2 bases, leaving 6 bases between the germline ends. The germline V gene encodes CDR1 SEHNR and CDR2 FQNEAQ (reference sequence). The CDR3, as DNA: TGTGCCAGCAGCTTATTCGGTCAAGAGACCCAGTACTTC. This translates into CASSLFGQETQYF.

The chain carries TRBV18 and TRBJ1-1; TRBD1 matches 9 bases. Germline lookup yields CDR1 KGHSH and CDR2 LQKENI. The J segment lost 2 bases and the V segment lost 3 bases, leaving 4 bases of the junction unmatched. The CDR3 covers 15 residues. CDR3 in amino acids: CASSPDRGVNTEAFF. The CDR3 coding sequence is TGTGCCAGCTCACCTGACAGGGGGGTAAACACTGAAGCTTTCTTT.

The rearrangement links TRBV7-2 to TRBJ1-6; TRBD1 aligns across 8 bases. The CDR3 length is 16 residues. Germline-derived CDR1 and CDR2 are SGHTA and FQGNSA. Trimming at V came to 5 bases and at J to 6 bases, leaving 9 bases not matched to a gene. The CDR3 bases are TGTGCCAGCAGCCCCCGGACAGGGTACCCTAATTCACCCCTCCACTTT. Protein product: CASSPRTGYPNSPLHF. Together with reference TRBV7-2 and TRBJ1-6, the CDR3 gives the full variable domain: GAGVSQSPSNKVTEKGKDVELRCDPISGHTALYWYRQSLGQGLEFLIYFQGNSAPDKSGLPSDRFSAERTGGSVSTLTIQRTQQEDSAVYLCASSPRTGYPNSPLHFGNGTRLTVT.

The V and J genes are TRBV24-1 and TRBJ2-2, with TRBD1 matching 12 bases. Germline V gives CDR1 KGHDR, CDR2 SFDVKD. J was trimmed by 7 bases and V by 4 bases; bases with no gene match: 9. This CDR3 has 17 amino acids. CDR3 sequence: CATSDPTGTGGFGELFF. The DNA for the CDR3 is TGTGCCACCAGTGACCCAACCGGGACAGGGGGCTTCGGGGAGCTGTTTTTT.

The chain recombines TRBV21-1 with TRBJ2-7; TRBD1 is the table's D call, not checked against the DNA. TRBV21-1 is a known pseudogene. The CDR3 is 15 residues long. The CDR3 loop is CASSKDLTGANEQYF. CDR3 nucleotides: TGTGCCAGCAGCAAAGACCTTACAGGGGCTAACGAGCAGTACTTC.

V gene TRBV6-6 combines with J gene TRBJ1-6, with D possibly being TRBD1 (5 bases). Trimming removed 5 bases at V and 7 bases at J, with 15 bases between. The CDR3 is 15 amino acids. The V gene's germline CDR1 is MNHNY and CDR2 SVGAGI (reference sequence). In nucleotides, the CDR3 is TGTGCCAGCAGTAGCCCCGGGACTATCAATTCACCCCTCCACTTT. Translating it yields CASSSPGTINSPLHF.

The rearrangement joins TRBV10-3 to TRBJ2-1, with D maybe TRBD2 (5 bases). This CDR3 is 16 amino acids long. The V end lost 2 bases, the J end lost 2 bases, and 13 bases lay between the germline ends. Per the germline V gene, CDR1 is ENHRY and CDR2 is SYGVKD. CDR3 coding DNA: TGTGCCATCAGTGAGCTCATGGCGGGCGCCTACAATGAGCAGTTCTTC. Its translation: CAISELMAGAYNEQFF.

The V gene is TRBV28, the J gene TRBJ1-2; 9 positions agree with TRBD1. The CDR3 runs 16 residues. V lost 5 bases and J lost 4; bases outside the gene matches: 11. Germline V gene data show CDR1 as MDHEN and CDR2 as SYDVKM. CDR3 nucleotides: TGTGCCAGCAGTCGCCCACAGGGGGCCTTCGGCTATGGCTACACCTTC. Protein sequence: CASSRPQGAFGYGYTF.

This chain connects TRBV10-2 to TRBJ2-2; 7 nucleotides match TRBD2. Trimming at V came to 6 bases and at J to 5 bases, leaving 6 bases not matched to a gene. This CDR3 contains 14 residues. Per germline, CDR1 WSHSY and CDR2 SAAADI. CDR3 sequence reads: CASRGTTTTGELFF. CDR3 sequence (DNA): TGCGCCAGCAGGGGGACTACAACTACCGGGGAGCTGTTTTTT.

The chain joins TRBV19 to TRBJ1-5; D is possibly TRBD1 (6 bases). The CDR3 is made up of 15 amino acids. V was cut by 6 bases and J by 7 bases, with 19 bases left in between. The germline gives CDR1 LNHDA, CDR2 SQIVND (reference sequence). Here the CDR3 reads CASSTPVAGVQPQHF. The CDR3 bases are TGTGCCAGTAGCACGCCCGTGGCAGGGGTGCAGCCCCAGCATTTT.

The chain joins TRBV11-2 to TRBJ1-1; D may be TRBD1 (6 bases). Germline V gene lookup returns CDR1 SGHAT and CDR2 FQNNGV. V gave up 5 bases and J gave up 7 bases, with 23 bases separating them. This CDR3 comprises 16 residues. DNA for the CDR3: TGTGCCAGCAGCACGTTTAGGGGGATTGGTTTTGGTGAAGCTTTCTTT. Its protein product is CASSTFRGIGFGEAFF.

V usage is TRBV10-1 and J usage is TRBJ2-5; possibly TRBD2 for D (5 bases). The CDR3 is 13 amino acids. CDR1 is WNHNN, CDR2 SYGVQD, per germline (reference sequence). V shed 5 bases and J shed 3 bases, with 10 bases lying between them. CDR3 sequence: CASSSGLKETQYF. DNA for the CDR3: TGCGCCAGCAGTTCCGGACTTAAAGAGACCCAGTACTTC.

V and J are TRBV18 and TRBJ1-5; a possible D gene is TRBD1 (6 bases). Trimming removed 2 bases from V and 2 bases from J, with 10 bases in between. Germline CDR1 KGHSH, CDR2 LQKENI. The CDR3 loop spans 15 amino acids. CDR3 coding DNA: TGTGCCAGCTCACCAGGGGGCGCGGGCAATCAGCCCCAGCATTTT. As protein: CASSPGGAGNQPQHF.

The chain links TRBV24-1 to TRBJ1-5, with unresolved D. The CDR3 sequence is 18 residues long. Trimming removed 3 bases from V and 0 bases from J, with 17 bases in between. Germline values: CDR1 KGHDR, CDR2 SFDVKD. The CDR3 coding sequence is TGTGCCACCAGTGATAGGTTATATCGGGAGGATAGCAATCAGCCCCAGCATTTT. Translation gives CATSDRLYREDSNQPQHF.

The gene calls are TRBV7-6 and TRBJ2-1, with D unresolved. There are 10 residues in the CDR3. From germline, CDR1 is SGHVS and CDR2 FNYEAQ. Trimming pared 8 bases from V and 4 bases from J, leaving 3 bases between. CDR3: CASGYNEQFF. Written as DNA, the CDR3 is TGTGCCAGCGGATACAATGAGCAGTTCTTC.

To note about this clone: The sample carries other DNA sequences with the same CDR3. This chain connects TRBV6-5 to TRBJ1-1, with D hard to call. CDR3 size: 13 residues. V shed 0 bases and J shed 1 base, with 3 bases lying between them. The V gene's germline CDR1 is MNHEY and CDR2 SVGAGI. The chain's CDR3 is CASSYSTNTEAFF. CDR3 in DNA: TGTGCCAGCAGTTACTCGACGAACACTGAAGCTTTCTTT.

This chain links TRBV9 with TRBJ1-2, with 8 bases identical to TRBD1. Germline V gene lookup returns CDR1 SGDLS and CDR2 YYNGEE. V was clipped by 3 bases and J by 4 bases; unmatched bases: 8. The CDR3 spans 15 residues. The CDR3: CASSASTGGSYGYTF. The CDR3, as DNA: TGTGCCAGCAGCGCCTCTACAGGGGGGAGCTATGGCTACACCTTC.

The rearrangement uses TRBV29-1 and TRBJ1-2, with 8 bases matching TRBD1. The V gene end was trimmed by 2 bases and the J gene end by 7 bases; junction bases not matched to a gene: 9. CDR3 length: 14 amino acids. The germline V gene encodes CDR1 SQVTM and CDR2 ANQGSEA. The CDR3 sequence is CSVEIEAGGRGYTF. The CDR3 bases are TGCAGCGTTGAAATAGAGGCAGGGGGCCGTGGCTACACCTTC.

As concerns this clone: Other nucleotide sequences from this sample produce the same CDR3. The V and J genes are TRBV3-1 (or the pseudogene TRBV3-2) and TRBJ2-7, with D maybe TRBD1 (6 bases). Between the trimmed V and J ends, which lost 1 base and 0 bases, there was a span of 13 bases. Germline V lookup: CDR1 LGHDT, CDR2 YNNKEL (reference sequence). The CDR3 runs to 16 residues. The CDR3 DNA reads as TGTGCCAGCAGCCAAGCCAGGGGAACCAGCTCCTACGAGCAGTACTTC. Its protein is CASSQARGTSSYEQYF.

This chain links TRBV7-2 with TRBJ1-2; D ambiguous. Germline V CDR1 and CDR2: SGHTA, FQGNSA. V shed 1 base and J shed 4 bases, with 7 bases lying between them. CDR3 length equals 13 residues. The CDR3 protein is CASSLDQSYGYTF. CDR3 coding DNA: TGTGCCAGCAGCTTAGATCAGAGCTATGGCTACACCTTC. Supplemented by reference TRBV7-2 and TRBJ1-2, the full variable domain reads GAGVSQSPSNKVTEKGKDVELRCDPISGHTALYWYRQSLGQGLEFLIYFQGNSAPDKSGLPSDRFSAERTGGSVSTLTIQRTQQEDSAVYLCASSLDQSYGYTFGSGTRLTVV.

The chain employs TRBV27 and TRBJ2-5; a weak D match, TRBD2 (6 bases). CDR1 and CDR2 (germline): MNHEY, SMNVEV (reference sequence). Trimming pared 2 bases from V and 4 bases from J, leaving 14 bases between. The CDR3 is 15 residues long. As DNA, the CDR3 is TGTGCCAGCAGTTTAAATCGGGGGTTGGGAGAGACCCAGTACTTC. Protein: CASSLNRGLGETQYF.

The chain carries TRBV27 and TRBJ1-1, with a weak D call TRBD1 (5 bases). Trimming took off 4 bases at V and 5 bases at J, with 14 bases between the two ends. The CDR3 consists of 14 residues. The germline gives CDR1 MNHEY, CDR2 SMNVEV (reference sequence). The DNA of the CDR3 is TGTGCCAGCAGTTACAAGCAGGGATGGACTGAAGCTTTCTTT. Translation: CASSYKQGWTEAFF.

The rearrangement links TRBV18 to TRBJ1-3; 8 nucleotides align to TRBD1. In germline, CDR1 is KGHSH, CDR2 LQKENI. The CDR3 is 16 residues long. The J segment lost 4 bases and the V segment lost 3 bases, leaving 8 bases of the junction unmatched. For the CDR3, the DNA is TGTGCCAGCTCACCTACGCAGGGGGCAGTCGGAAACACCATATATTTT. Protein sequence: CASSPTQGAVGNTIYF.

This clone was counted once. This sequence joins TRBV5-6 and TRBJ2-7, with D tentatively TRBD2 (5 bases). From germline, CDR1 is SGHDT and CDR2 YYEEEE. V was trimmed by 0 bases and J by 9 bases, leaving 16 bases between them. The CDR3 is made up of 14 amino acids. CDR3 region: CASSLGGLGVRQYF. CDR3 bases: TGTGCCAGCAGCTTGGGAGGCTTGGGAGTTAGGCAGTACTTC.

The chain has TRBV7-8 and TRBJ2-7, with 14 bases matching TRBD2. Germline CDR1 and CDR2: SGHVS and FQNEAQ. The CDR3 sequence is 17 residues long. The V gene end was trimmed by 5 bases and the J gene end by 3 bases; junction bases not matched to a gene: 9. In DNA, the CDR3 is TGTGCCAGCAGCCACAGGACTAGCGGGAGGACTCACTACGAGCAGTACTTC. This sequence encodes CASSHRTSGRTHYEQYF. The full variable domain, its missing parts supplied by reference TRBV7-8 and TRBJ2-7, is GAGVSQSPRYKVAKRGQDVALRCDPISGHVSLFWYQQALGQGPEFLTYFQNEAQLDKSGLPSDRFFAERPEGSVSTLKIQRTQQEDSAVYLCASSHRTSGRTHYEQYFGPGTRLTVT.